The rows below give T cell receptor beta chains drawn from one sample of a study of T cells after yellow fever vaccination. TCRdb re-derived calls from the 5' RACE reads in MiXCR, one entry per CDR3 protein. The table shows approximately 510,000 distinct CDR3 sequences, with just over 20% occurring only once. The material was PBMCs, obtained roughly 23 days after the first yellow fever vaccination. The source of these receptors is a man in his late teens or twenties who received the YFV17D yellow fever vaccine. The CDR3 runs from the conserved cysteine through the conserved F or W. D genes are given only for firm matches. Rows may omit the clone size; those that give it use once, few, many or a size class.

j_gene: TRBJ2-7
len: 16
v_gene: TRBV7-8
d_gene: TRBD1
abundance: -
CDR3aa: CASSSGTGARSYEQYF
CDR3nt: TGTGCCAGCAGCTCCGGGACAGGGGCGCGGAGTTACGAGCAGTACTTC

j_gene: TRBJ2-7
len: 15
v_gene: TRBV5-5
d_gene: TRBD2
abundance: few
CDR3aa: CASRITSGSSYEQYF
CDR3nt: TGTGCCAGCAGAATTACTAGCGGTAGCTCCTACGAGCAGTACTTC

j_gene: TRBJ1-6
len: 18
v_gene: TRBV4-2
d_gene: -
abundance: -
CDR3aa: CASSQDLGQGHNNSPLHF
CDR3nt: TGTGCCAGCAGCCAAGACCTCGGGCAGGGACACAATAATTCACCCCTCCACTTT

j_gene: TRBJ2-2
len: 13
v_gene: TRBV24-1
d_gene: -
abundance: -
CDR3aa: CATSDQGSGELFF
CDR3nt: TGTGCCACCAGTGATCAGGGATCCGGGGAGCTGTTTTTT

j_gene: TRBJ2-5
len: 15
v_gene: TRBV27
d_gene: TRBD1
abundance: few
CDR3aa: CASSHRGWTQETQYF
CDR3nt: TGTGCCAGCAGCCACAGGGGATGGACGCAAGAGACCCAGTACTTC

j_gene: TRBJ1-6
len: 15
v_gene: TRBV20-1
d_gene: TRBD1
abundance: few
CDR3aa: CSARDLDRGKSPLHF
CDR3nt: TGCAGTGCTAGAGATTTAGACAGGGGGAAGTCACCCCTCCACTTT

j_gene: TRBJ2-5
len: 14
v_gene: TRBV7-9
d_gene: -
abundance: -
CDR3aa: CASSSYGSGETQYF
CDR3nt: TGTGCCAGCAGCTCTTATGGCAGCGGGGAGACCCAGTACTTC

j_gene: TRBJ2-7
len: 15
v_gene: TRBV21-1
d_gene: -
abundance: -
CDR3aa: CASSKNLPRVCEQYF
CDR3nt: TGTGCCAGCAGCAAAAATCTCCCTCGGGTCTGCGAGCAGTACTTC

j_gene: TRBJ2-2
len: 17
v_gene: TRBV5-1
d_gene: TRBD1
abundance: few
CDR3aa: CASSSPSGTGGTGELFF
CDR3nt: TGCGCCAGCAGCTCCCCATCCGGGACAGGGGGCACCGGGGAGCTGTTTTTT

j_gene: TRBJ2-7
len: 16
v_gene: TRBV3-1
d_gene: TRBD1
abundance: -
CDR3aa: CASSHLGGQGSNEQYF
CDR3nt: TGTGCCAGCAGCCACCTCGGGGGACAGGGTTCCAACGAGCAGTACTTC

j_gene: TRBJ2-2
len: 14
v_gene: TRBV7-9
d_gene: -
abundance: once
CDR3aa: CASSRALVTGELFF
CDR3nt: TGTGCCAGCAGCCGCGCCCTGGTCACCGGGGAGCTGTTTTTT

j_gene: TRBJ1-4
len: 12
v_gene: TRBV27
d_gene: TRBD1
abundance: -
CDR3aa: CASGTGGEKLFF
CDR3nt: TGTGCCAGCGGGACAGGGGGGGAAAAACTGTTTTTT

j_gene: TRBJ2-5
len: 16
v_gene: TRBV4-1
d_gene: -
abundance: once
CDR3aa: CASSQEGGIGLGTQYF
CDR3nt: TGCGCCAGCAGCCAAGAAGGAGGGATCGGACTCGGGACCCAGTACTTC

j_gene: TRBJ2-3
len: 16
v_gene: TRBV7-9
d_gene: -
abundance: -
CDR3aa: CASSEGPLWLTDTQYF
CDR3nt: TGTGCCAGCAGCGAGGGACCGCTTTGGCTCACAGATACGCAGTATTTT

j_gene: TRBJ1-2
len: 18
v_gene: TRBV10-3
d_gene: -
abundance: -
CDR3aa: CAISEPSRLGGTNYGYTF
CDR3nt: TGTGCCATCAGTGAGCCCAGTCGTCTGGGAGGGACTAACTATGGCTACACCTTC

j_gene: TRBJ2-1
len: 16
v_gene: TRBV7-9
d_gene: -
abundance: many
CDR3aa: CASSLTVQSSYNEQFF
CDR3nt: TGTGCCAGCAGCTTAACCGTCCAAAGCTCCTACAATGAGCAGTTCTTC

j_gene: TRBJ2-5
len: 13
v_gene: TRBV7-2
d_gene: -
abundance: many
CDR3aa: CASSFRGGETQYF
CDR3nt: TGTGCCAGCAGCTTCAGGGGGGGAGAGACCCAGTACTTC

j_gene: TRBJ2-5
len: 14
v_gene: TRBV5-4
d_gene: TRBD2
abundance: -
CDR3aa: CASRFSGGQETQYF
CDR3nt: TGTGCCAGCAGATTTAGCGGGGGGCAAGAGACCCAGTACTTC

j_gene: TRBJ1-6
len: 13
v_gene: TRBV27
d_gene: -
abundance: -
CDR3aa: CASSLNAESPLHF
CDR3nt: TGTGCCAGCAGTTTAAACGCAGAGTCACCCCTCCACTTT

j_gene: TRBJ2-3
len: 14
v_gene: TRBV7-2
d_gene: -
abundance: many
CDR3aa: CASSLERHTDTQYF
CDR3nt: TGTGCCAGCAGCTTGGAGCGTCATACAGATACGCAGTATTTT

j_gene: TRBJ2-5
len: 14
v_gene: TRBV19
d_gene: -
abundance: -
CDR3aa: CASSSRRASETQYF
CDR3nt: TGTGCCAGTAGTAGTCGGAGGGCTTCAGAGACCCAGTACTTC

j_gene: TRBJ1-2
len: 19
v_gene: TRBV4-3
d_gene: -
abundance: few
CDR3aa: CASSHTSQVLGVLNYGYTF
CDR3nt: TGCGCCAGCAGCCACACCTCGCAGGTCCTTGGCGTCCTTAACTATGGCTACACCTTC

j_gene: TRBJ1-2
len: 13
v_gene: TRBV4-1
d_gene: -
abundance: -
CDR3aa: CASKEDLYGGYTF
CDR3nt: TGCGCCAGCAAGGAGGACCTCTATGGAGGCTACACCTTC

j_gene: TRBJ1-4
len: 15
v_gene: TRBV4-3
d_gene: -
abundance: few
CDR3aa: CASSQGGTPNEILFF
CDR3nt: TGCGCCAGCAGCCAAGGAGGTACACCTAATGAAATTCTGTTTTTT

j_gene: TRBJ1-1
len: 15
v_gene: TRBV5-1
d_gene: TRBD1
abundance: -
CDR3aa: CASRRGTGESTEAFF
CDR3nt: TGCGCCAGCCGAAGAGGGACAGGGGAGAGCACTGAAGCTTTCTTT

j_gene: TRBJ2-5
len: 14
v_gene: TRBV5-1
d_gene: -
abundance: few
CDR3aa: CASNLGGVAETQYF
CDR3nt: TGCGCCAGCAATCTAGGGGGGGTGGCCGAGACCCAGTACTTC

j_gene: TRBJ2-6
len: 16
v_gene: TRBV4-1
d_gene: TRBD1
abundance: -
CDR3aa: CASRLRQGSGANVLTF
CDR3nt: TGCGCCAGCAGGCTCCGACAGGGATCTGGGGCCAACGTCCTGACTTTC

j_gene: TRBJ2-3
len: 14
v_gene: TRBV5-4
d_gene: TRBD2
abundance: -
CDR3aa: CATTSGGAVDTQYF
CDR3nt: TGTGCCACCACTAGCGGGGGGGCCGTAGATACGCAGTATTTT

j_gene: TRBJ2-2
len: 14
v_gene: TRBV28
d_gene: -
abundance: few
CDR3aa: CASTSSGYLGELFF
CDR3nt: TGTGCCAGCACCTCATCAGGGTACTTAGGGGAGCTGTTTTTT

j_gene: TRBJ2-1
len: 16
v_gene: TRBV29-1
d_gene: -
abundance: few
CDR3aa: CSVDPLSGTLGHEQFF
CDR3nt: TGCAGCGTTGATCCCCTTAGCGGTACCTTGGGCCATGAGCAGTTCTTC

j_gene: TRBJ2-1
len: 16
v_gene: TRBV27
d_gene: -
abundance: -
CDR3aa: CASSGSIRSSYNEQFF
CDR3nt: TGTGCCAGCAGCGGAAGCATCAGGAGCTCCTACAATGAGCAGTTCTTC

j_gene: TRBJ1-2
len: 12
v_gene: TRBV20-1
d_gene: TRBD1
abundance: -
CDR3aa: CSAVGGFGGYTF
CDR3nt: TGCAGTGCTGTAGGGGGCTTCGGTGGCTACACCTTC

j_gene: TRBJ1-5
len: 14
v_gene: TRBV6-5
d_gene: -
abundance: few
CDR3aa: CASSYSRADQPQHF
CDR3nt: TGTGCCAGCAGTTACTCCAGGGCTGATCAGCCCCAGCATTTT

j_gene: TRBJ2-3
len: 15
v_gene: TRBV7-2
d_gene: -
abundance: few
CDR3aa: CASSLSGGWVGTQYF
CDR3nt: TGTGCCAGCAGCTTATCGGGGGGCTGGGTGGGTACGCAGTATTTT

j_gene: TRBJ2-5
len: 15
v_gene: TRBV5-5
d_gene: TRBD1
abundance: few
CDR3aa: CASRSFKTGRETQYF
CDR3nt: TGTGCCAGCAGATCCTTTAAGACAGGGCGAGAGACCCAGTACTTC

j_gene: TRBJ2-4
len: 17
v_gene: TRBV18
d_gene: TRBD2
abundance: -
CDR3aa: CASSPLRSGGAKNIQYF
CDR3nt: TGTGCCAGCTCACCACTCCGGAGCGGGGGTGCCAAAAACATTCAGTACTTC

j_gene: TRBJ2-5
len: 13
v_gene: TRBV12-3/TRBV12-4
d_gene: -
abundance: -
CDR3aa: CASRSLPQETQYF
CDR3nt: TGTGCCAGCAGATCGTTGCCCCAAGAGACCCAGTACTTC

j_gene: TRBJ2-3
len: 15
v_gene: TRBV7-3
d_gene: TRBD2
abundance: -
CDR3aa: CASSTSGGTTDTQYF
CDR3nt: TGTGCCAGCAGTACTAGCGGGGGAACCACAGATACGCAGTATTTT

j_gene: TRBJ2-5
len: 13
v_gene: TRBV29-1
d_gene: -
abundance: -
CDR3aa: CSVLDSLQETQYF
CDR3nt: TGCAGCGTTCTTGACAGCCTCCAAGAGACCCAGTACTTC

j_gene: TRBJ2-2
len: 13
v_gene: TRBV6-2/TRBV6-3
d_gene: -
abundance: -
CDR3aa: CASSWTVTGELFF
CDR3nt: TGTGCCAGCAGTTGGACAGTCACCGGGGAGCTGTTTTTT

j_gene: TRBJ2-3
len: 16
v_gene: TRBV5-1
d_gene: TRBD2
abundance: -
CDR3aa: CASSLVPAGGTDTQYF
CDR3nt: TGCGCCAGCAGCTTGGTTCCAGCGGGGGGGACAGATACGCAGTATTTT

j_gene: TRBJ1-5
len: 16
v_gene: TRBV7-2
d_gene: TRBD1
abundance: -
CDR3aa: CASSYGQGSYNQPQHF
CDR3nt: TGTGCCAGCAGCTATGGACAGGGTTCTTACAATCAGCCCCAGCATTTT

j_gene: TRBJ1-1
len: 13
v_gene: TRBV29-1
d_gene: -
abundance: -
CDR3aa: CSVEPRLGVLAFF
CDR3nt: TGCAGCGTTGAACCCCGACTGGGGGTGCTAGCTTTCTTT

j_gene: TRBJ2-1
len: 13
v_gene: TRBV12-5
d_gene: -
abundance: few
CDR3aa: CASGYGGPNEQFF
CDR3nt: TGTGCTAGTGGTTACGGGGGGCCCAATGAGCAGTTCTTC

j_gene: TRBJ2-7
len: 15
v_gene: TRBV5-1
d_gene: TRBD2
abundance: -
CDR3aa: CASTVAGLLGYEQYF
CDR3nt: TGCGCCAGCACCGTAGCGGGACTTTTGGGGTACGAGCAGTACTTC

j_gene: TRBJ1-1
len: 11
v_gene: TRBV30
d_gene: -
abundance: -
CDR3aa: CAWRMNTEAFF
CDR3nt: TGTGCCTGGAGGATGAACACTGAAGCTTTCTTT

j_gene: TRBJ1-6
len: 15
v_gene: TRBV15
d_gene: -
abundance: -
CDR3aa: CATSRVGGVNSPLHF
CDR3nt: TGTGCCACCAGCAGAGTAGGAGGGGTTAATTCACCCCTCCACTTT

j_gene: TRBJ1-1
len: 16
v_gene: TRBV5-5
d_gene: -
abundance: -
CDR3aa: CASSNWDLLSYAEAFF
CDR3nt: TGTGCCAGCAGCAACTGGGACTTATTGTCTTACGCTGAAGCTTTCTTT

j_gene: TRBJ2-3
len: 14
v_gene: TRBV6-1
d_gene: TRBD2
abundance: many
CDR3aa: CARSGTSLKGTQYF
CDR3nt: TGTGCCCGTTCAGGGACTAGCTTGAAGGGTACGCAGTATTTT

j_gene: TRBJ1-2
len: 12
v_gene: TRBV20-1
d_gene: -
abundance: many
CDR3aa: CSARRELSGYTF
CDR3nt: TGCAGTGCTAGACGCGAGCTTTCTGGCTACACCTTC

j_gene: TRBJ2-1
len: 19
v_gene: TRBV4-2
d_gene: TRBD2
abundance: few
CDR3aa: CASSRASSGVPGSYNEQFF
CDR3nt: TGTGCCAGCAGCCGCGCGAGTAGCGGGGTCCCCGGGTCCTACAATGAGCAGTTCTTC

j_gene: TRBJ1-5
len: 12
v_gene: TRBV29-1
d_gene: -
abundance: few
CDR3aa: CSVELGNQPQHF
CDR3nt: TGCAGCGTTGAACTAGGGAATCAGCCCCAGCATTTT

j_gene: TRBJ2-5
len: 15
v_gene: TRBV27
d_gene: -
abundance: -
CDR3aa: CASSSSWNTGKTQYF
CDR3nt: TGTGCCAGCAGTTCGAGTTGGAATACTGGAAAGACCCAGTACTTC

j_gene: TRBJ2-5
len: 13
v_gene: TRBV29-1
d_gene: -
abundance: -
CDR3aa: CSVEKDFKETQYF
CDR3nt: TGCAGCGTTGAAAAGGACTTTAAAGAGACCCAGTACTTC

j_gene: TRBJ1-5
len: 13
v_gene: TRBV18
d_gene: -
abundance: -
CDR3aa: CASSPTRDQPQHF
CDR3nt: TGTGCCAGCTCACCAACCAGAGATCAGCCCCAGCATTTT